One and the same sample provided the 24 T cell receptor beta chains below, sequenced in a study of cytomegalovirus exposure and HLA in healthy donors. Data came from immunoSEQ multiplex PCR; TCRdb stores just in-frame clones and leaves some out. The repertoire includes fewer than 140,000 clones, 88% of them detected once, and around 1.9% sits in the top ten. The sample was PBMCs. These receptors all come from a woman under 30 in good health and CMV-seropositive.

The chain employs TRBV10-2 and TRBJ2-7; tentative D call: TRBD2 (6 bases). The germline V and J ends were trimmed by 3 bases and 3 bases, with 9 bases remaining between them. Looked up from germline, CDR1 is WSHSY and CDR2 is SAAADI. The CDR3 sequence is 13 residues long. The CDR3 DNA reads TGCGCCAGCAGTGATGCGGGGAACTACGAGCAGTACGTC. As protein: CASSDAGNYEQYV.

This chain connects TRBV27 to TRBJ2-1, with 8 bases identical to TRBD1. Unmatched junction bases numbered 4, after V lost 5 bases and J lost 10 bases. Per germline, CDR1 MNHEY and CDR2 SMNVEV (reference sequence). The CDR3 is 12 amino acids. CDR3 residues: CASSRQGWEQFF. The CDR3 DNA is TGTGCCAGCAGTCGACAGGGGTGGGAGCAGTTCTTC.

V gene TRBV10-3 combines with J gene TRBJ2-7; D possibly corresponds to TRBD2 (5 bases). Germline V gene sequence: CDR1 ENHRY, CDR2 SYGVKD. Trimming took off 8 bases at V and 4 bases at J, with 15 bases between the two ends. CDR3 length equals 13 residues. In nucleotides, the CDR3 is TGTGCCATCCAGGCGGAGGAGTCATACGAGCAGTACTTC. Translation gives CAIQAEESYEQYF.

This clone was observed a single time. This chain uses TRBV5-5 with TRBJ1-6; D unclear. The CDR3 is 16 amino acids. The germline V gene has CDR1 SGHKS and CDR2 YYEKEE (reference sequence). With 0 bases removed from V and 7 bases from J, the gap between germline ends came to 14 bases. The CDR3 region is CASSLDREVRNSPLHF. CDR3 DNA: TGTGCCAGCAGCTTGGATAGGGAGGTTCGGAATTCACCCCTCCACTTT.

The rearrangement links TRBV6-1 to TRBJ1-4, with 9 bases aligning to TRBD1. Germline CDR1 and CDR2: MNHNS and SASEGT. J was trimmed by 8 bases and V by 5 bases; bases with no gene match: 9. This CDR3 contains 15 residues. The chain's CDR3 is CASSPPTGGREKLFF. The CDR3 DNA is TGTGCCAGCAGTCCGCCGACAGGGGGTCGAGAAAAACTGTTTTTT.

The chain combines TRBV11-2 with TRBJ1-1; no clear D gene. The CDR3 runs 13 residues. CDR1 and CDR2 from the germline V gene are SGHAT and FQNNGV. V was shortened by 5 bases and J by 2 bases, with 9 bases between the two germline ends. CDR3 residues: CASSPVANTEAFF. In DNA form, the CDR3 reads TGTGCCAGCAGCCCAGTAGCAAACACTGAAGCTTTCTTT. Full variable domain (remainder filled in from reference TRBV11-2 and TRBJ1-1): EAGVAQSPRYKIIEKRQSVAFWCNPISGHATLYWYQQILGQGPKLLIQFQNNGVVDDSQLPKDRFSAERLKGVDSTLKIQPAKLEDSAVYLCASSPVANTEAFFGQGTRLTVV.

The chain recombines TRBV10-3 with TRBJ1-5; TRBD1 is a possible D gene (6 bases). CDR3 length: 14 residues. In germline, CDR1 is ENHRY, CDR2 SYGVKD. The germline V and J ends were trimmed by 0 bases and 5 bases, with 8 bases remaining between them. The CDR3 nucleotides are TGTGCCATCAGTGAGTCAGGACAGTATCAGCCCCAGCATTTT. Its protein is CAISESGQYQPQHF.

The chain combines TRBV6-1 with TRBJ1-5, with 8 positions matching TRBD1. After removal of 3 bases from V and 1 base from J, the junction contained 2 bases not matched to a gene. This CDR3 is built from 15 residues. CDR1 and CDR2 from the germline V gene are MNHNS and SASEGT. The CDR3 DNA reads TGTGCCAGCAGTGAGTGGGACAGGAGCAATCAGCCCCAGCATTTT. Its protein is CASSEWDRSNQPQHF.

The genes are TRBV29-1 and TRBJ1-1; 8 bases line up with TRBD1. The CDR3 totals 13 residues. Germline loops: CDR1 SQVTM, CDR2 ANQGSEA. The V segment lost 5 bases and the J segment 0 bases; nucleotides outside the gene matches: 2. The CDR3 spells CSVQGAMNTEAFF. Written as DNA, the CDR3 is TGCAGCGTTCAGGGGGCTATGAACACTGAAGCTTTCTTT.

CDR3 region: CASSWDSENIQYF. The CDR3 DNA follows: TGTGCCAGCAGCTGGGACAGCGAAAACATTCAGTACTTC. The gene calls are TRBV5-6 and TRBJ2-4; TRBD1 matches at 7 bases. CDR1 and CDR2 from the germline V gene are SGHDT and YYEEEE. Germline trimming cut 3 bases from V and 5 bases from J; bases unmatched to any gene: 2. This CDR3 is built from 13 residues. Full variable domain (remainder filled in from reference TRBV5-6 and TRBJ2-4): DAGVTQSPTHLIKTRGQQVTLRCSPKSGHDTVSWYQQALGQGPQFIFQYYEEEERQRGNFPDRFSGHQFPNYSSELNVNALLLGDSALYLCASSWDSENIQYFGAGTRLSVL.

The V and J genes are TRBV28 and TRBJ1-2, with TRBD1 as a possible D gene (6 bases). Trimming removed 4 bases from V and 4 bases from J, with 13 bases in between. There are 14 residues in the CDR3. CDR1 is MDHEN, CDR2 SYDVKM, per germline. The CDR3 nucleotides are TGTGCCAGCAGTTCTCCGACAGGTGCCTATGGCTACACCTTC. This sequence encodes CASSSPTGAYGYTF.

DNA of the CDR3: TGTGCCAGCAGTCAACCATCCCTCGGGTCGGGTGGCAATCAGCCCCAGCATTTT. Its translation: CASSQPSLGSGGNQPQHF. The V call is TRBV28, the J call TRBJ1-5; D remains ambiguous. The CDR3 totals 18 residues. Deletions cut 5 bases from V and 2 bases from J, with 22 bases between. Germline V gene sequence: CDR1 MDHEN, CDR2 SYDVKM.

This sequence joins TRBV28 and TRBJ1-4; TRBD1 is a possible D gene (6 bases). V lost 6 bases and J lost 0, with 11 bases in between. Germline V CDR1 and CDR2: MDHEN, SYDVKM. The CDR3 extends over 15 amino acids. CDR3 in amino acids: CASRPRTATNEKLFF. In DNA form, the CDR3 reads TGTGCCAGCAGGCCGAGGACAGCAACTAATGAAAAACTGTTTTTT.

The V gene is TRBV6-1, the J gene TRBJ2-7; D might be TRBD2 (6 bases). V lost 1 base, J lost 0 bases, and 10 bases lay in between. The CDR3 runs to 15 residues. The germline V gene encodes CDR1 MNHNS and CDR2 SASEGT. CDR3: CASSEDGGDSYEQYF. The CDR3 region has the DNA TGTGCCAGCAGTGAAGACGGAGGGGACTCCTACGAGCAGTACTTC.

This clone was recorded a few times. V usage is TRBV4-3 and J usage is TRBJ1-4; D is uncertain. Germline V gene data show CDR1 as LGHNA and CDR2 as YSLEER. Trimming took 0 bases from V and 8 from J, leaving 10 bases between them. The CDR3 covers 14 residues. The CDR3 sequence: CASSQDAGTEKLFF. CDR3 sequence (DNA): TGCGCCAGCAGCCAAGACGCAGGAACGGAAAAACTGTTTTTT.

This clone has only a few counts. V and J are TRBV7-2 and TRBJ1-6, with no clear D. The germline V and J ends were trimmed by 4 bases and 12 bases, with 10 bases remaining between them. Looked up from germline, CDR1 is SGHTA and CDR2 is FQGNSA. The CDR3 is 12 residues long. This CDR3 is CASSSNLQPLHF. The DNA for the CDR3 is TGTGCCAGCAGCTCGAACTTGCAACCCCTCCACTTT.

The rearrangement links TRBV11-3 to TRBJ2-1, with 7 bases matching TRBD1. Germline V gene sequence: CDR1 SGHNT, CDR2 YENEEA. Trimming took 5 bases from V and 4 from J; bases not matched to a gene: 2. The CDR3 sequence is 13 residues long. The CDR3 DNA is TGTGCCAGCAGCCCACAGGGGTACAATGAGCAGTTCTTC. It codes for CASSPQGYNEQFF.

V is TRBV6-4 and J is TRBJ1-3; D not resolved. The V end was cut by 3 bases, the J end by 2 bases, with 8 bases between. The germline gives CDR1 MRHNA, CDR2 SNTAGT. The CDR3 has 14 amino acids. CDR3 sequence reads: CASSESAAGNTIYF. As DNA, the CDR3 is TGTGCCAGCAGTGAGTCCGCGGCTGGAAACACCATATATTTT.

This chain joins TRBV6-1 and TRBJ1-1; 12 bases agree with TRBD1. CDR1 MNHNS and CDR2 SASEGT come from the germline V gene. The V and J ends lost 3 bases and 10 bases, in that order; junction bases with no gene match: 9. The CDR3 length is 15 residues. DNA of the CDR3: TGTGCCAGCAGTGATGGGACAGGGGGCCCCAGTAGAGCTTTCTTT. Encoded protein: CASSDGTGGPSRAFF.

The gene calls are TRBV6-1 and TRBJ2-7; 9 positions agree with TRBD2. The ends lost 4 bases at V and 1 base at J; junction bases unmatched: 5. The CDR3 spans 15 residues. CDR1 is MNHNS and CDR2 is SASEGT in the germline V gene. The CDR3 region has the DNA TGTGCCAGCAGTGTACTAGCGGGTGATTCCTACGAGCAGTACTTC. Its protein product is CASSVLAGDSYEQYF.

The table lists this clone with many counts. The V and J genes are TRBV29-1 and TRBJ1-1; D not resolved. The CDR3 totals 13 residues. Germline V CDR1 and CDR2: SQVTM, ANQGSEA. The V gene lost 4 bases and the J gene lost 1 base, with 10 bases spanning the gap. The CDR3 DNA reads as TGCAGCGTTGTTCCCGGGTGGAACACTGAAGCTTTCTTT. This sequence encodes CSVVPGWNTEAFF.

The chain links TRBV6-6 to TRBJ2-6, with TRBD1 as a possible D gene (6 bases). Germline assignment: CDR1 MNHNY and CDR2 SVGAGI (reference sequence). Trimming stripped 0 bases from V and 0 bases from J, with 6 bases between. The CDR3 covers 16 residues. The CDR3 spells CASSYSDSSGANVLTF. CDR3 bases: TGTGCCAGCAGTTACTCGGACAGCTCTGGGGCCAACGTCCTGACTTTC.

The chain has TRBV4-1 and TRBJ2-1, with TRBD2 matching 11 bases. The V gene's germline CDR1 is MGHRA and CDR2 YSYEKL. With V trimmed by 6 bases and J by 6 bases, 7 bases remained unmatched. This CDR3 has 15 amino acids. CDR3 coding DNA: TGCGCCAGCAGGCTGACTAGCGGGGCGAGCAATGAGCAGTTCTTC. Amino acids: CASRLTSGASNEQFF.

The chain has TRBV2 and TRBJ1-5; D possibly corresponds to TRBD1 (5 bases). The CDR3 covers 14 residues. CDR1 SNHLY and CDR2 FYNNEI come from the germline V gene. V lost 3 bases and J 7 bases, leaving 13 bases between the germline ends. CDR3 sequence (DNA): TGTGCCAGCAGTGAGGGGGAGGGAGGACAGCCCCAGCATTTT. Protein sequence: CASSEGEGGQPQHF.